This T cell receptor (beta chain) was observed in a study of T cells in Graves' hyperthyroidism and ophthalmopathy. About this clonotype: Antigen: not known.

Study-wide results and limits: From stable hyperthyroidism, ophthalmopathy was set apart by a 13 V-J model.

The CDR3 is 13 amino acids. CDR1 and CDR2 from the germline V gene are MNHNS and SASEGT. V was shortened by 6 bases and J by 8 bases, with 16 bases between the two germline ends. Researchers amplified the TCR beta CDR3 regions from RNA transcripts. First-round RT-PCR of the TCR CDR3 relied on the HTBI primer set. TCRdb used MiXCR to reprocess the multiplex PCR reads, holding one entry per CDR3 protein. Of hundreds of thousands of distinct CDR3 sequences in the sample, approximately 15% were seen once. The chain couples TRBV6-1 to TRBJ1-2, with D hard to call. This sequence was found in a middle-aged woman with Graves' ophthalmopathy. The specimen sequenced was blood. The CDR3 sequence is CASSRNHWEGYTF. For the CDR3, the DNA is TGTGCCAGCAGCCGTAACCATTGGGAGGGCTACACCTTC.